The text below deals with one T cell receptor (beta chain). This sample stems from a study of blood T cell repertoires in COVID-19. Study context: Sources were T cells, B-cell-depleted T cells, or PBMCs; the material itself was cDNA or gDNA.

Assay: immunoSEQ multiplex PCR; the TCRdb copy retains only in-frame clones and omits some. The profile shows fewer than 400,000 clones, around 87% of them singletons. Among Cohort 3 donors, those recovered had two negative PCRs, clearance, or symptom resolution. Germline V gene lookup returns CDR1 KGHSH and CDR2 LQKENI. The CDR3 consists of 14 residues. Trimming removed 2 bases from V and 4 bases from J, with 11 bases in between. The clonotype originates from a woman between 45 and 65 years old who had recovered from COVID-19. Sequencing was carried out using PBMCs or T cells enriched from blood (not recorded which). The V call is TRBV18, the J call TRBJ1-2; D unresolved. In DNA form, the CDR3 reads TGTGCCAGCTCACCATCTACGGAGAGCTATGGCTACACCTTC. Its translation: CASSPSTESYGYTF.